The 10 T cell receptor beta chains below come from one sample, sequenced in a study of blood T cell repertoires in COVID-19. Sequencing was performed with immunoSEQ multiplex PCR; in TCRdb, only in-frame clones are kept and a portion is missing. The data hold a few hundred thousand clones, with less than 90% observed a single time. The specimen was PBMCs or T cells enriched from blood (not recorded which). These receptors were taken from a woman in her forties who had recovered from COVID-19.

This chain uses TRBV29-1 with TRBJ1-2, with D unresolved. The V gene lost 3 bases and the J gene lost 3 bases, with 17 bases spanning the gap. Germline-derived CDR1 and CDR2 are SQVTM and ANQGSEA. The length of the CDR3 is 15 residues. CDR3 protein: CSVESPQDGDYGYTF. CDR3 nucleotide sequence: TGCAGCGTTGAGTCCCCGCAGGATGGTGACTATGGCTACACCTTC.

The chain is built from TRBV29-1 and TRBJ1-1, with unresolved D. CDR1 is SQVTM and CDR2 is ANQGSEA in the germline V gene. CDR3 length equals 13 residues. Deletions cut 7 bases from V and 6 bases from J, with 18 bases between. CDR3 region: CSAARSEVAEAFF. CDR3 in DNA: TGCAGCGCCGCGCGGTCGGAGGTGGCTGAAGCTTTCTTT.

The rearrangement uses TRBV3-1 (or the pseudogene TRBV3-2) and TRBJ1-3; TRBD1 aligns across 7 bases. This CDR3 spans 17 amino acids. With 4 bases clipped from V and 1 base from J, the junction kept 10 bases outside the gene matches. Germline CDR1 and CDR2: LGHDT and YNNKEL (reference sequence). Here the CDR3 DNA reads TGTGCCAGCAGCCTCGGGACAGCCTCTAATTCTGGAAACACCATATATTTT. The encoded protein is CASSLGTASNSGNTIYF.

This clone was observed a single time. The J gene is TRBJ2-1, the V gene TRBV15; TRBD2 agrees at 9 bases. This CDR3 spans 16 amino acids. V was pared by 1 base and J by 10 bases, with 11 bases of the junction left unmatched. Germline V lookup: CDR1 LNHNV, CDR2 YYDKDF (reference sequence). The CDR3 reads CATSRVFGGRAGEQFF. In DNA form, the CDR3 reads TGTGCCACCAGCAGAGTATTCGGCGGGAGGGCCGGGGAGCAGTTCTTC.

This sequence joins TRBV11-3 and TRBJ1-2; D perhaps matches TRBD1 (6 bases). Deletions cut 0 bases from V and 2 bases from J, with 16 bases between. The CDR3 is made up of 17 amino acids. CDR1 is SGHNT, CDR2 YENEEA, per germline. The CDR3 DNA sequence: TGTGCCAGCAGCTTAGATGGACGGGGGGCAGCGAACTATGGCTACACCTTC. Translation gives CASSLDGRGAANYGYTF.

The chain joins TRBV7-2 to TRBJ2-7; 8 bases are a match to TRBD1. This CDR3 contains 13 residues. V shed 5 bases and J 3 bases; nucleotides not matched to a gene: 3. CDR1 and CDR2 (germline): SGHTA, FQGNSA. This CDR3 reads CASSLGQVYEQYV. CDR3 nucleotides: TGTGCCAGCAGCCTGGGACAGGTCTACGAGCAGTACGTC.

The V and J genes are TRBV4-2 and TRBJ2-1; D is ambiguous. The CDR3 contains 13 residues. The V end lost 0 bases, the J end lost 5 bases, and 5 bases lay between the germline ends. Germline lookup yields CDR1 LGHNA and CDR2 YNFKEQ. Here the CDR3 DNA reads TGTGCCAGCAGCCAAGACATAGACAATGAGCAGTTCTTC. Its translation is CASSQDIDNEQFF.

The CDR3 region is CASSPTPGGTEAFF. CDR3 DNA: TGTGCCAGCAGCCCAACCCCAGGGGGCACTGAAGCTTTCTTT. The rearrangement links TRBV3-1 (or the pseudogene TRBV3-2) to TRBJ1-1; 7 positions match TRBD1. The germline CDR1 and CDR2 sequences are LGHDT and YNNKEL (reference sequence). J gave up 4 bases and V 4 bases, and 6 bases lay outside the gene matches. This CDR3 contains 14 residues.

V gene TRBV11-3 combines with J gene TRBJ1-2; 10 bases agree with TRBD1. CDR1 and CDR2 (germline): SGHNT, YENEEA. Trimming at V came to 4 bases and at J to 5 bases, leaving 13 bases not matched to a gene. The CDR3 length is 17 residues. This chain's CDR3 is CASSSLTGGPTGYGYTF. For the CDR3, the DNA is TGTGCCAGCAGCTCACTGACAGGGGGCCCGACAGGGTATGGCTACACCTTC.

The gene calls are TRBV5-6 and TRBJ1-6, with D unclear. In germline, CDR1 is SGHDT, CDR2 YYEEEE. The V end was cut by 0 bases, the J end by 7 bases, with 8 bases between. CDR3 size: 14 residues. CDR3 region: CASSLVQENSPLHF. CDR3 bases: TGTGCCAGCAGCTTGGTGCAGGAAAATTCACCCCTCCACTTT. Looking up the rest from reference TRBV5-6 and TRBJ1-6 gives the full variable domain: DAGVTQSPTHLIKTRGQQVTLRCSPKSGHDTVSWYQQALGQGPQFIFQYYEEEERQRGNFPDRFSGHQFPNYSSELNVNALLLGDSALYLCASSLVQENSPLHFGNGTRLTVT.